Below, one T cell receptor beta chain is given with its context. Its specificity is not known. The source of the sample is a study of PD-1 blockade in classical Hodgkin lymphoma. This CDR3 is built from 15 residues. J gave up 0 bases and V 8 bases, and 6 bases lay outside the gene matches. Germline CDR1 WSHSY, CDR2 SAAADI. Study-wide results and limits: It was among complete responders that baseline diversity resembled that of newly diagnosed patients. Factors driving the repertoire differences, possibly disease activity or prior therapy, remain undefined.

Data came from immunoSEQ multiplex PCR; TCRdb stores just in-frame clones and leaves some out. The repertoire has 100,000 or so clones, over 75% of them found once; the top ten carry approximately 2.9%. Noted time point: cycle 4 day 1 (C4D1), after less than 7 weeks of nivolumab. Every patient experienced relapse after autologous stem cell transplantation, and brentuximab vedotin exposure varied. Each best response was a complete response, a partial response or progressive disease. The material was peripheral blood mononuclear cells (PBMCs), obtained before the fourth cycle of nivolumab. The chain combines TRBV10-2 with TRBJ2-3; 9 bases align to TRBD2. The TCR was taken from a human donor with classical Hodgkin lymphoma. The CDR3 is CASARLAASTDTQYF. The CDR3 DNA reads as TGCGCCAGCGCCCGACTAGCGGCTAGCACAGATACGCAGTATTTT.